The 10 T cell receptor beta chains given below trace back to one sample, sequenced in a study of T cells after somatic rescue of genetic block. Some clones are missing from TCRdb's copy, which holds only in-frame ones; the method was immunoSEQ multiplex PCR. Here the sample spans under 150,000 clones, 90% to 95% being singletons. The sequencing input was peripheral blood mononuclear cells (PBMCs). These receptors were taken from a woman between 18 and 30 years old.

The chain uses TRBV7-2 and TRBJ2-4; D not certain. The CDR3 is 14 amino acids. Trimming took 5 bases from V and 2 from J, leaving 10 bases between them. Germline V gene sequence: CDR1 SGHTA, CDR2 FQGNSA. CDR3 sequence reads: CASSHIVSKNIQYF. CDR3 nucleotide sequence: TGTGCCAGCAGCCACATCGTGTCCAAAAACATTCAGTACTTC.

The rearrangement joins TRBV6-1 to TRBJ1-5; 7 positions agree with TRBD1. Trimming cost V 3 bases and J 0 bases; bases outside gene matches: 14. The germline CDR1 and CDR2 sequences are MNHNS and SASEGT. This CDR3 has 19 residues. The CDR3 bases are TGTGCCAGCAGTGAGGTCCGACCCTGGACAGGCGTTAGCAATCAGCCCCAGCATTTT. Translated, it gives CASSEVRPWTGVSNQPQHF.

The rearrangement uses TRBV4-3 and TRBJ2-5; the D is unclear. The CDR3 extends over 13 amino acids. The ends were cut back, 1 base at V and 3 bases at J, with 6 bases in the middle. The germline gives CDR1 LGHNA, CDR2 YSLEER. CDR3 nucleotide sequence: TGCGCCAGCAGCCAAGGGCTGAAAGAGACCCAGTACTTC. Translation: CASSQGLKETQYF.

The chain couples TRBV5-1 to TRBJ2-1; no clear D. V lost 4 bases, J lost 0 bases, and 5 bases lay in between. This CDR3 has 13 amino acids. Germline V CDR1 and CDR2: SGHRS, YFSETQ. DNA of the CDR3: TGCGCCAGCAGCAGGACCTCCTACAATGAGCAGTTCTTC. The encoded protein is CASSRTSYNEQFF. Full variable domain (rest looked up from reference TRBV5-1 and TRBJ2-1): KAGVTQTPRYLIKTRGQQVTLSCSPISGHRSVSWYQQTPGQGLQFLFEYFSETQRNKGNFPGRFSGRQFSNSRSEMNVSTLELGDSALYLCASSRTSYNEQFFGPGTRLTVL.

This sequence joins TRBV6-5 and TRBJ1-3; D is possibly TRBD1 (5 bases). Germline V gene lookup returns CDR1 MNHEY and CDR2 SVGAGI. The CDR3 contains 13 residues. Trimming pared 6 bases from V and 1 base from J, leaving 7 bases between. The CDR3 DNA reads TGTGCCAGCAGAGGGACTTCTGGAAACACCATATATTTT. This encodes CASRGTSGNTIYF.

The V call is TRBV6-4, the J call TRBJ2-4; perhaps D is TRBD1 or TRBD2 (5 bases each). There are 15 residues in the CDR3. The germline V gene has CDR1 MRHNA and CDR2 SNTAGT. Trimming left V 4 bases short and J 7 bases short, with 17 bases between. The CDR3 DNA follows: TGTGCCAGCAGTGGCCTTGGGGGACCGAGCAACATTCAGTACTTC. Protein product: CASSGLGGPSNIQYF.

This clone has a single count. The chain employs TRBV29-1 and TRBJ2-3; 7 bases align to TRBD2. In germline, CDR1 is SQVTM, CDR2 ANQGSEA. This CDR3 comprises 13 residues. Trimming took 6 bases from V and 9 from J; bases not matched to a gene: 12. The CDR3 nucleotides read TGCAGCGTCAGACCCGAGAGCGGGGTAACGCAGTATTTT. Encoded protein: CSVRPESGVTQYF.

The CDR3 spells CASSYRGRGAYEQYF. CDR3 bases: TGTGCCAGCAGTTATAGAGGCAGAGGGGCCTACGAGCAGTACTTC. The rearrangement uses TRBV6-5 and TRBJ2-7; either TRBD1 or TRBD2 may supply D (5 bases each). Germline V gene data show CDR1 as MNHEY and CDR2 as SVGAGI. The CDR3 runs to 15 residues. Trimming pared 3 bases from V and 2 bases from J, leaving 14 bases between.

V gene TRBV6-5 combines with J gene TRBJ2-7, with 11 bases identical to TRBD1. The J segment lost 7 bases and the V segment lost 4 bases, leaving 3 bases of the junction unmatched. The CDR3 spans 13 residues. Germline V lookup: CDR1 MNHEY, CDR2 SVGAGI. The CDR3 here is CASSWGDRGEQYF. The CDR3 DNA sequence: TGTGCCAGCAGTTGGGGGGACAGGGGGGAGCAGTACTTC.

The chain recombines TRBV30 with TRBJ1-3, with 9 positions matching TRBD1. Germline values: CDR1 GTSNPN, CDR2 SVGIG (reference sequence). The CDR3 is made up of 14 amino acids. V trimming: 5 bases; J trimming: 0 bases; junction bases outside the gene matches: 2. CDR3 residues: CAWGTGSSGNTIYF. In DNA form, the CDR3 reads TGTGCCTGGGGGACAGGGAGCTCTGGAAACACCATATATTTT.